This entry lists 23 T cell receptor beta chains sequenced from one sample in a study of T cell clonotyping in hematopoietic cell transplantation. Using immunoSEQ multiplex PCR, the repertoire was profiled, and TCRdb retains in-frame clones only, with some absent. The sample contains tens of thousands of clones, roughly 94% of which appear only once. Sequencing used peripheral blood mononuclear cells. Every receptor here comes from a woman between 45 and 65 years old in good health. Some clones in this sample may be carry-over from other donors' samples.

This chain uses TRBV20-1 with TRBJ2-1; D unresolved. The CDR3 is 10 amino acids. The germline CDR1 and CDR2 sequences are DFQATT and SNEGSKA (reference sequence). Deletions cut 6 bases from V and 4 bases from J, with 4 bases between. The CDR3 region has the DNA TGCAGTGCCCGATACAATGAGCAGTTCTTC. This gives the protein CSARYNEQFF.

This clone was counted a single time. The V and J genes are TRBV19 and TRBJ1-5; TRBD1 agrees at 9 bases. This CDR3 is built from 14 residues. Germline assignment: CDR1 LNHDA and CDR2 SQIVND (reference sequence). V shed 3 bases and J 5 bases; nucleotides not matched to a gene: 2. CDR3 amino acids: CASSIWTGDQPQHF. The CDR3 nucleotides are TGTGCCAGTAGTATTTGGACAGGGGATCAGCCCCAGCATTTT.

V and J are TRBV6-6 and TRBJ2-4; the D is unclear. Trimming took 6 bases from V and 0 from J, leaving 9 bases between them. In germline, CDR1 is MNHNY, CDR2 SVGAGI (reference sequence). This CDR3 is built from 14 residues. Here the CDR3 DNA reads TGTGCCAGCAGGGACGCATTAGCCAAAAACATTCAGTACTTC. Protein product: CASRDALAKNIQYF.

This chain's CDR3 is CAWTPGEGNTEAFF. In DNA, the CDR3 is TGTGCCTGGACCCCGGGGGAAGGAAACACTGAAGCTTTCTTT. The genes are TRBV30 and TRBJ1-1, with D perhaps TRBD1 (5 bases). Germline-derived CDR1 and CDR2 are GTSNPN and SVGIG (reference sequence). V gave up 4 bases and J gave up 2 bases, with 14 bases separating them. This CDR3 comprises 14 residues.

CDR3 loop: CASSYRASGLVETQYF. In nucleotides, the CDR3 is TGTGCCAGCAGTTATCGGGCTAGCGGGCTTGTAGAGACCCAGTACTTC. J is TRBJ2-5 and V is TRBV6-6, with 8 bases matching TRBD2. CDR1 MNHNY and CDR2 SVGAGI come from the germline V gene (reference sequence). CDR3 length: 16 residues. V shed 3 bases, J shed 4 bases, and the junction held 10 bases outside the gene matches.

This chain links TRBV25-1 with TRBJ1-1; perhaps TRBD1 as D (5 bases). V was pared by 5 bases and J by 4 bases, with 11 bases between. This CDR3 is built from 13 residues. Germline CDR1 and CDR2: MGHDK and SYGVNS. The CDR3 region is CASSSGQITEAFF. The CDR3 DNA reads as TGTGCCAGCAGTTCGGGGCAGATCACTGAAGCTTTCTTT.

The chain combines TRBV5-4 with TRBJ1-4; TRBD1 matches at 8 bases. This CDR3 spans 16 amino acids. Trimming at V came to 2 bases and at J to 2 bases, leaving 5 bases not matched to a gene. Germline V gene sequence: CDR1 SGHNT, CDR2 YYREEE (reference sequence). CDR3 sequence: CASSFDQGATNEKLFF. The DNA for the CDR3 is TGTGCCAGCAGCTTTGACCAGGGGGCTACTAATGAAAAACTGTTTTTT. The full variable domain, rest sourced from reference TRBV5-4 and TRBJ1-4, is ETGVTQSPTHLIKTRGQQVTLRCSSQSGHNTVSWYQQALGQGPQFIFQYYREEENGRGNFPPRFSGLQFPNYSSELNVNALELDDSALYLCASSFDQGATNEKLFFGSGTQLSVL.

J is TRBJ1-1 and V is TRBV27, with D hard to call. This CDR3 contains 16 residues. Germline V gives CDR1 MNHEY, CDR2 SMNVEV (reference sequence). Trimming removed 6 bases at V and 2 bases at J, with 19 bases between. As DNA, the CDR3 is TGTGCCAGCAGCCGAACTTCGGGCAGATTAAACACTGAAGCTTTCTTT. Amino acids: CASSRTSGRLNTEAFF.

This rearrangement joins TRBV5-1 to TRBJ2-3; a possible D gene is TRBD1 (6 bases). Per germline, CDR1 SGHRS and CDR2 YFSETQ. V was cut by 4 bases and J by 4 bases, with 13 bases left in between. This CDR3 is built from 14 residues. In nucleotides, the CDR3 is TGCGCCAGCAGCAACGGACAGACGGCAGATACGCAGTATTTT. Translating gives CASSNGQTADTQYF.

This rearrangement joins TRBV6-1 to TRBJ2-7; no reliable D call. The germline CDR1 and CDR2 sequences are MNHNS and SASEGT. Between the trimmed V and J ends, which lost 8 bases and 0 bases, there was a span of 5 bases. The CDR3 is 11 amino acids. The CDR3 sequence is CASRTSYEQYF. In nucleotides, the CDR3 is TGTGCCAGCCGTACCTCCTACGAGCAGTACTTC.

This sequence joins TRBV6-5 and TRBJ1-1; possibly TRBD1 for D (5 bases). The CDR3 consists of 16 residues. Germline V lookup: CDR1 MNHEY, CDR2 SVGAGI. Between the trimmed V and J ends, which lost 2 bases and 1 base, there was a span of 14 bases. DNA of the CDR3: TGTGCCAGCAGTTACGACTGGGGGAGGAAGAACACTGAAGCTTTCTTT. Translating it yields CASSYDWGRKNTEAFF.

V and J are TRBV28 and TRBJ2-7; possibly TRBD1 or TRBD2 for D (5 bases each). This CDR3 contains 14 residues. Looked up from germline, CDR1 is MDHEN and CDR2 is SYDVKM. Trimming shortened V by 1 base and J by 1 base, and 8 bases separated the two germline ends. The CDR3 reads CASSLSGPSYEQYF. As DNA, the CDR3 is TGTGCCAGCAGTTTATCGGGACCTTCCTACGAGCAGTACTTC.

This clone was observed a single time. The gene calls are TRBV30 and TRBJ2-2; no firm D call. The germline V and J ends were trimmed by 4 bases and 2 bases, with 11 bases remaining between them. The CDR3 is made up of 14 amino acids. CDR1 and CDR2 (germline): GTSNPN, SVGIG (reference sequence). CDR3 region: CAWTRQANTGELFF. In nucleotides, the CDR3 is TGTGCCTGGACACGCCAGGCTAACACCGGGGAGCTGTTTTTT.

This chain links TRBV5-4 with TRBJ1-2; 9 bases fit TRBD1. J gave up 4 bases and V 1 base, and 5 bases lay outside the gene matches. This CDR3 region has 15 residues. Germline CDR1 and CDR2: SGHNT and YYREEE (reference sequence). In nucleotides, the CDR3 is TGTGCCAGCAGCTTGTGGGGACAGGGCGTCTATGGCTACACCTTC. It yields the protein CASSLWGQGVYGYTF.

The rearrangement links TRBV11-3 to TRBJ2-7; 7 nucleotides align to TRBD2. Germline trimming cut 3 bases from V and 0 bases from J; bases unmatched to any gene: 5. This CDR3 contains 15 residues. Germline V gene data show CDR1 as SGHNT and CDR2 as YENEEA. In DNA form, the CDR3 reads TGTGCCAGCAGCTTCTCTAGCGGATACTCCTACGAGCAGTACTTC. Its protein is CASSFSSGYSYEQYF.

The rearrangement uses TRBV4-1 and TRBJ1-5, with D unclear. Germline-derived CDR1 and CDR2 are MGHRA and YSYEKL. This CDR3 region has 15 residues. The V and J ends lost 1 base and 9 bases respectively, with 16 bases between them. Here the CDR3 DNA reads TGCGCCAGCAGCCAAGGTAGTGGCAGCCTACGGCCCCAGCATTTT. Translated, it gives CASSQGSGSLRPQHF.

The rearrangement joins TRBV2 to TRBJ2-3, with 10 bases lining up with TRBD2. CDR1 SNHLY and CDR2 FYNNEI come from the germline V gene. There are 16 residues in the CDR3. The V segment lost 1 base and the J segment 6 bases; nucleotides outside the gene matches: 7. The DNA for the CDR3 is TGTGCCAGCAGTGAAGATCCTAGCGGGGGATTGGATACGCAGTATTTT. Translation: CASSEDPSGGLDTQYF.

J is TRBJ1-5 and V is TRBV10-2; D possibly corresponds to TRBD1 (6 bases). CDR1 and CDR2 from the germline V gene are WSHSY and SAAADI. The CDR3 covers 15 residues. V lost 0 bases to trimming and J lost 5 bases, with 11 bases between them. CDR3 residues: CASSESRQVDQPQHF. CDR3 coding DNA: TGCGCCAGCAGTGAGTCCCGACAGGTGGATCAGCCCCAGCATTTT.

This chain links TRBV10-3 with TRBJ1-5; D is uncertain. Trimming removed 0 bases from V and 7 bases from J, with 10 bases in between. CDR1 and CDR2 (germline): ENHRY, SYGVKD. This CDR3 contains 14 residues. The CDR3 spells CAISESIVGQPQHF. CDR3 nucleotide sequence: TGTGCCATCAGTGAGTCGATCGTAGGCCAGCCCCAGCATTTT.

In nucleotides, the CDR3 is TGTGCCACCAGGGAAGGGGGCGGGGGCTACACCTTC. It codes for CATREGGGGYTF. The chain joins TRBV15 to TRBJ1-2; 7 bases line up with TRBD1. This CDR3 spans 12 amino acids. Germline V gene sequence: CDR1 LNHNV, CDR2 YYDKDF (reference sequence). V trimming: 6 bases; J trimming: 8 bases; junction bases outside the gene matches: 6.

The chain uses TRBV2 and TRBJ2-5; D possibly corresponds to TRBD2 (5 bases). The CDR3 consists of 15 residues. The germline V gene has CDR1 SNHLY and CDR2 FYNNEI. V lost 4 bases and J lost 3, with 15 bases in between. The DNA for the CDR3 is TGTGCCAGCAGTGGGGTAAGCCTAGCCGAAGAGACCCAGTACTTC. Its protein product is CASSGVSLAEETQYF.

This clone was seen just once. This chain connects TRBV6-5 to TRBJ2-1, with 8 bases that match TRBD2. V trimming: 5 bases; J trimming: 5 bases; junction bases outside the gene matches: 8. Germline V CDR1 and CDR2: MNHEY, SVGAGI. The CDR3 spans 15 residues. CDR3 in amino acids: CASSPQAGDHNEQFF. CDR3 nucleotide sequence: TGTGCCAGCAGTCCCCAAGCGGGGGACCACAATGAGCAGTTCTTC.

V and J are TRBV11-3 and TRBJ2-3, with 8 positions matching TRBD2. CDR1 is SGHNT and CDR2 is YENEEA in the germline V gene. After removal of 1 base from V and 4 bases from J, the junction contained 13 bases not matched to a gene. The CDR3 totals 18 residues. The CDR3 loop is CASSLGQSGGGEADTQYF. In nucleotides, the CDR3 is TGTGCCAGCAGCTTAGGTCAGAGCGGGGGCGGGGAGGCAGATACGCAGTATTTT.